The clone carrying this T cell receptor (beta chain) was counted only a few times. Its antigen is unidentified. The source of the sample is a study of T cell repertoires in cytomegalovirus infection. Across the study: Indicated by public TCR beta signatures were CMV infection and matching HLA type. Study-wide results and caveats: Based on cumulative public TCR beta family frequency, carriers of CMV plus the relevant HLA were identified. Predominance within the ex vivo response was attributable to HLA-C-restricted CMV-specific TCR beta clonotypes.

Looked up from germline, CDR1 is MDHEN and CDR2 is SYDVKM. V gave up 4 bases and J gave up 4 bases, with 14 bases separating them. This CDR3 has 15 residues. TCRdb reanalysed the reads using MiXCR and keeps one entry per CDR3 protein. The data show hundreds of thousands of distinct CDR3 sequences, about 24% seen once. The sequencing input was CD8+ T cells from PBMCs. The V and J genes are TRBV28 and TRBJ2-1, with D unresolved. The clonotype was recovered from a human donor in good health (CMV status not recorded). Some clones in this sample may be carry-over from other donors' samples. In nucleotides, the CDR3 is TGTGCCAGCAGTTCCAGAGACAATGATTACAATGAGCAGTTCTTC. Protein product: CASSSRDNDYNEQFF.